One sample yielded the 26 T cell receptor beta chains listed below, sequenced in a study of metastatic and nonmetastatic thyroid tumors. TCRdb recomputed clones from the PCR reads via MiXCR. Seen here are fewer than 25,000 clones, approximately 20% observed once, and the top ten hold around a fifth. Thyroid surgery took place with no prior treatment in any patient. Source material: blood. These receptor sequences come from a male donor with papillary thyroid cancer or a benign thyroid nodule (not recorded which). Some clones in this sample may be carry-over from other donors' samples.

The J gene is TRBJ2-1, the V gene TRBV28; D is undetermined. V dropped 3 bases and J dropped 7 bases, with 13 bases sitting between them. This CDR3 is 14 amino acids long. The germline CDR1 and CDR2 sequences are MDHEN and SYDVKM. CDR3 DNA: TGTGCCAGCAGTTTTGATAGACCCTGGAATGAGCAGTTCTTC. Its protein is CASSFDRPWNEQFF. Based on the CDR3 plus reference TRBV28 and TRBJ2-1, the full variable domain is DVKVTQSSRYLVKRTGEKVFLECVQDMDHENMFWYRQDPGLGLRLIYFSYDVKMKEKGDIPEGYSVSREKKERFSLILESASTNQTSMYLCASSFDRPWNEQFFGPGTRLTVL.

This clone was detected many times. The chain has TRBV2 and TRBJ2-3, with a weak D call TRBD2 (6 bases). The V and J ends lost 4 bases and 1 base respectively, with 9 bases between them. The germline gives CDR1 SNHLY, CDR2 FYNNEI. The CDR3 runs to 14 residues. CDR3: CASSGDFRTDTQYF. The CDR3 DNA sequence: TGTGCCAGCAGTGGGGACTTCCGCACAGATACGCAGTATTTT.

This clone was seen many times. The gene calls are TRBV6-1 and TRBJ2-6, with 9 bases lining up with TRBD1. Germline V CDR1 and CDR2: MNHNS, SASEGT. After removal of 2 bases from V and 4 bases from J, the junction contained 3 bases not matched to a gene. The CDR3 totals 16 residues. The CDR3 nucleotides read TGTGCCAGCAGTGAAACAGGGGGCAGGGGGGCCAACGTCCTGACTTTC. Translating gives CASSETGGRGANVLTF.

This clone came up a few times. V is TRBV11-2 and J is TRBJ2-1; D is ambiguous. In germline, CDR1 is SGHAT, CDR2 FQNNGV. The V end lost 5 bases, the J end lost 5 bases, and 19 bases lay between the germline ends. This CDR3 is 16 amino acids long. This chain's CDR3 is CASSLQSQVGNNEQFF. CDR3 DNA sequence: TGTGCCAGCAGCCTCCAGTCTCAAGTGGGGAACAATGAGCAGTTCTTC. Combining the CDR3 with reference TRBV11-2 and TRBJ2-1 gives the whole variable domain EAGVAQSPRYKIIEKRQSVAFWCNPISGHATLYWYQQILGQGPKLLIQFQNNGVVDDSQLPKDRFSAERLKGVDSTLKIQPAKLEDSAVYLCASSLQSQVGNNEQFFGPGTRLTVL.

This clone was picked up many times. The chain combines TRBV14 with TRBJ1-2; D might be TRBD1 (6 bases). CDR1 is SGHDN, CDR2 FVKESK, per germline. V was pared by 4 bases and J by 14 bases, with 17 bases between. The CDR3 length is 12 residues. The CDR3 sequence: CASSLTQGPATF. The CDR3 DNA follows: TGTGCCAGCAGCCTAACACAGGGCCCAGCTACCTTC.

This clone has ten or more counts. At the DNA level, this CDR3 is encoded by other sequences in the same sample as well. The chain links TRBV29-1 to TRBJ2-5, with D perhaps given as TRBD1 or TRBD2 (5 bases each). Trimming took 4 bases from V and 5 from J, leaving 17 bases between them. From germline, CDR1 is SQVTM and CDR2 ANQGSEA. The CDR3 has 14 residues. This chain's CDR3 is CSVVGSEAGETQYF. The CDR3 DNA sequence: TGCAGCGTTGTGGGGAGCGAGGCAGGGGAGACCCAGTACTTC.

In this sample, this clone turned up many times. This chain connects TRBV30 to TRBJ2-1; 11 positions agree with TRBD2. The CDR3 is 15 residues long. CDR1 and CDR2 (germline): GTSNPN, SVGIG (reference sequence). The trim removed 0 bases at V and 8 bases at J, leaving 6 bases unmatched. The CDR3 sequence is CAWSVTGTSGYEQFF. CDR3 coding DNA: TGTGCCTGGAGTGTTACCGGGACTAGCGGTTATGAGCAGTTCTTC.

The table lists this clone with many counts. The rearrangement joins TRBV6-1 to TRBJ2-1; D is undetermined. Trimming left V 1 base short and J 7 bases short, with 14 bases between. The CDR3 is made up of 15 amino acids. Germline loops: CDR1 MNHNS, CDR2 SASEGT. The CDR3 loop reads CASSEEEGSSNEQFF. The CDR3 DNA follows: TGTGCCAGCAGTGAAGAGGAAGGGTCTAGTAATGAGCAGTTCTTC.

Ten or more counts support this clone. The chain carries TRBV5-2 and TRBJ2-7; no DNA check was done on the table's D call, TRBD1. TRBV5-2 is recorded as a pseudogene. This CDR3 comprises 22 residues. The DNA of the CDR3 is TGTGCCAGCAAGGTCAGTGTTAGTATCGCACGTGGGGCGGCGGGCAATACCTACGAGCAGTACTTC. This encodes CASKVSVSIARGAAGNTYEQYF.

By proportion, this clone is medium-sized. This same CDR3 is encoded by further DNA sequences in the sample. This chain links TRBV6-2 or TRBV6-3 with TRBJ2-7; TRBD2 aligns across 8 bases. The V and J ends lost 6 bases and 1 base, in that order; junction bases with no gene match: 2. This CDR3 has 13 amino acids. Germline V gives CDR1 MNHEY, CDR2 SVGEGT. In DNA form, the CDR3 reads TGTGCCAGCAGAACTAGCGGTTCCTACGAGCAGTACTTC. Its protein is CASRTSGSYEQYF.

The chain couples TRBV30 to TRBJ1-2, with D perhaps matching TRBD1 (6 bases). CDR1 and CDR2 from the germline V gene are GTSNPN and SVGIG (reference sequence). This CDR3 region has 14 residues. V shed 7 bases and J shed 0 bases, with 15 bases lying between them. The CDR3 here is CASTGGRSNYGYTF. CDR3 nucleotide sequence: TGTGCCTCTACGGGGGGCCGATCTAACTATGGCTACACCTTC.

V gene TRBV24-1 combines with J gene TRBJ2-1; 11 bases line up with TRBD2. Germline lookup yields CDR1 KGHDR and CDR2 SFDVKD. The CDR3 extends over 17 amino acids. Trimming cost V 4 bases and J 4 bases; bases outside gene matches: 8. The CDR3 protein is CATSDKITSGRYNEQFF. CDR3 coding DNA: TGTGCCACCAGTGACAAAATCACTAGCGGGAGATACAATGAGCAGTTCTTC.

The genes are TRBV6-1 and TRBJ1-3; D remains unclear. Per the germline V gene, CDR1 is MNHNS and CDR2 is SASEGT. Trimming removed 0 bases from V and 11 bases from J, with 8 bases in between. This CDR3 has 12 residues. The CDR3 loop reads CASSEASFAIYF. In DNA form, the CDR3 reads TGTGCCAGCAGTGAAGCGTCTTTTGCCATATATTTT.

This clone has a count of ten or more. This chain connects TRBV5-1 to TRBJ1-1, with a tentative D call TRBD1 (5 bases). The CDR3 consists of 14 residues. In germline, CDR1 is SGHRS, CDR2 YFSETQ. The ends were cut back, 5 bases at V and 5 bases at J, with 16 bases in the middle. This CDR3 reads CASSPGGGRTEAFF. CDR3 coding DNA: TGCGCCAGCAGTCCCGGGGGAGGGAGGACTGAAGCTTTCTTT.

This clone appeared a few times. The junction does not match germline at one end; this may be a read error. The rearrangement joins TRBV12-3 or TRBV12-4 to TRBJ1-1, with D unresolved. The CDR3 is made up of 15 amino acids. CDR3 sequence reads: CASSGPGPMNTEDFF. Here the CDR3 DNA reads TGTGCCAGCAGTGGCCCCGGGCCGATGAACACTGAAGATTTCTTT.

This clone qualifies as medium-sized. The sample contains more than one DNA sequence encoding this CDR3. This chain uses TRBV12-3 or TRBV12-4 with TRBJ2-3, with 9 bases fitting TRBD2. Losses at the gene ends were 5 bases for V and 5 bases for J; bases not matched to a gene: 11. This CDR3 has 16 residues. CDR3 in DNA: TGTGCCAGCAGTCAACCTCTAGCGGGACAAGGAGATACGCAGTATTTT. It translates to CASSQPLAGQGDTQYF.

This clone was found many times. The chain carries TRBV5-1 and TRBJ1-2, with unresolved D. The CDR3 spans 13 residues. V gave up 2 bases and J gave up 3 bases, with 8 bases separating them. Looked up from germline, CDR1 is SGHRS and CDR2 is YFSETQ. CDR3 DNA: TGCGCCAGCAGCTTCGCTTCTCACTATGGCTACACCTTC. Translating gives CASSFASHYGYTF. The full variable domain, rest sourced from reference TRBV5-1 and TRBJ1-2, is KAGVTQTPRYLIKTRGQQVTLSCSPISGHRSVSWYQQTPGQGLQFLFEYFSETQRNKGNFPGRFSGRQFSNSRSEMNVSTLELGDSALYLCASSFASHYGYTFGSGTRLTVV.

This clone was observed a handful of times. With a much larger clone just one base away, this may be a read error. The J gene is TRBJ2-5, the V gene TRBV5-1; no firm D call. The germline V gene has CDR1 SGHRS and CDR2 YFSETQ. The CDR3 extends over 13 amino acids. The V end lost 3 bases, the J end lost 1 base, and 7 bases lay between the germline ends. The CDR3 spells CASSSTPQETQYF. The CDR3 DNA reads TGCGCCAGCAGCTCGACACCCCAAGAGACCCAGTACTTC.

The table lists this clone with many counts. The J gene is TRBJ2-3, the V gene TRBV24-1; TRBD1 aligns across 8 bases. Germline loops: CDR1 KGHDR, CDR2 SFDVKD. The CDR3 is 13 residues long. V shed 12 bases, J shed 4 bases, and the junction held 8 bases outside the gene matches. The CDR3, as DNA: TGTGCCGTGAAGGCAGGGGGCGCAGATACGCAGTATTTT. Translating gives CAVKAGGADTQYF.

This clone appeared once. This chain joins TRBV11-2 and TRBJ1-1; D ambiguous. This CDR3 is built from 15 residues. Trimming stripped 5 bases from V and 4 bases from J, with 17 bases between. Per the germline V gene, CDR1 is SGHAT and CDR2 is FQNNGV. CDR3 sequence reads: CASSPPPAGSTEAFF. The CDR3 DNA sequence: TGTGCCAGCAGCCCACCCCCTGCGGGGAGCACTGAAGCTTTCTTT. Supplemented by reference TRBV11-2 and TRBJ1-1, the full variable domain reads EAGVAQSPRYKIIEKRQSVAFWCNPISGHATLYWYQQILGQGPKLLIQFQNNGVVDDSQLPKDRFSAERLKGVDSTLKIQPAKLEDSAVYLCASSPPPAGSTEAFFGQGTRLTVV.

This clone was found a few times. The rearrangement joins TRBV6-5 to TRBJ1-5; D gene uncertain. Germline CDR1 and CDR2: MNHEY and SVGAGI. The CDR3 length is 15 residues. V was pared by 8 bases and J by 2 bases, with 16 bases between. CDR3 region: CASVLEGRGNQPQHF. CDR3 nucleotide sequence: TGTGCCAGCGTACTCGAGGGTAGGGGCAATCAGCCCCAGCATTTT.

This clone was detected many times. The rearrangement links TRBV28 to TRBJ2-7; 12 bases line up with TRBD2. The V gene's germline CDR1 is MDHEN and CDR2 SYDVKM. V lost 5 bases to trimming and J lost 5 bases; unmatched junction nucleotides: 19. This CDR3 is 19 amino acids long. The CDR3 loop is CASSSLIRLAGGPGNEQYF. The CDR3, as DNA: TGTGCCAGCAGTAGTTTAATACGGCTAGCGGGAGGGCCAGGAAACGAGCAGTACTTC. Combining the CDR3 with reference TRBV28 and TRBJ2-7 gives the whole variable domain DVKVTQSSRYLVKRTGEKVFLECVQDMDHENMFWYRQDPGLGLRLIYFSYDVKMKEKGDIPEGYSVSREKKERFSLILESASTNQTSMYLCASSSLIRLAGGPGNEQYFGPGTRLTVT.

This clone was seen a handful of times. This chain links TRBV6-5 with TRBJ1-3; D not resolved. The V gene lost 2 bases and the J gene lost 3 bases, with 5 bases spanning the gap. The CDR3 is made up of 13 amino acids. Looked up from germline, CDR1 is MNHEY and CDR2 is SVGAGI. CDR3 amino acids: CASSYRVGNTIYF. CDR3 DNA sequence: TGTGCCAGCAGTTACAGGGTTGGAAACACCATATATTTT.

This clone was seen repeatedly, ten times or more. The rearrangement links TRBV5-1 to TRBJ1-2; a weak D match, TRBD1 (6 bases). Germline assignment: CDR1 SGHRS and CDR2 YFSETQ. The CDR3 spans 14 residues. V was clipped by 7 bases and J by 7 bases, with 20 bases between them. In nucleotides, the CDR3 is TGCGCCAGCGGCACTGGGGCAGGGGTCGGTGGCTACACCTTC. Translated: CASGTGAGVGGYTF.

This chain links TRBV6-2 or TRBV6-3 with TRBJ2-1; D unresolved. The CDR3 loop spans 14 amino acids. V was cut by 8 bases and J by 0 bases, with 11 bases left in between. CDR1 is MNHEY, CDR2 SVGEGT, per germline. The CDR3, as DNA: TGTGCCAGCGTTGCGGCAGGCTCCTACAATGAGCAGTTCTTC. It is translated as CASVAAGSYNEQFF.

By sample fraction, this clone is medium-sized (0.01 to 0.1%). In DNA, the CDR3 is TGTGCCAGCCCCCCCGGGGCGATGAACACTGAAGCTTTCTTT. It codes for CASPPGAMNTEAFF. The gene calls are TRBV19 and TRBJ1-1; TRBD1 might be the D (5 bases). V lost 9 bases and J 0 bases, leaving 14 bases between the germline ends. Germline CDR1 and CDR2: LNHDA and SQIVND (reference sequence). The CDR3 is 14 residues long.